The clone carrying this T cell receptor beta chain was recorded only once. The data are from a study of blood T cell repertoires in COVID-19. Turning to the study itself: Researchers got acute and convalescent COVID-19 samples from the United States, Italy and Spain. Sample material is recorded as cDNA or gDNA derived from T cells, B-cell-depleted T cells, or PBMCs.

Cohort allocation depended upon clinical history that participants reported. Germline lookup yields CDR1 SNHLY and CDR2 FYNNEI. Trimming at V came to 7 bases and at J to 6 bases, leaving 16 bases not matched to a gene. The CDR3 spans 17 residues. Methods used by the authors: Nucleated cell counts were estimated from reference gene primer amplification. Here immunoSEQ multiplex PCR was the method, and the copy in TCRdb shows in-frame clones only, minus some. V and J calls and clone size follow that table, whereas D and trimming were derived from the DNA. The sample lists fewer than 350,000 clones, around nine tenths occurring once.

Sequencing was done on a sample of PBMCs or T cells enriched from blood (not recorded which). This TCR was sampled from a woman aged 40 to 50 who had recovered from COVID-19. The chain carries TRBV2 and TRBJ2-3; the match to TRBD2 covers 10 bases. The CDR3 nucleotides are TGTGCCAGCAACGGGGGGTCTAGCGGGAGCCGGGTGGATACGCAGTATTTT. Translating it yields CASNGGSSGSRVDTQYF.